This TCR beta chain was identified during a study of T-cell memory formation after mild COVID-19. TCRdb analysed the 5' RACE reads with MiXCR anew, one entry per CDR3 protein. Of roughly 200,000 distinct CDR3 sequences listed, approximately 10% were seen once; the top ten hold approximately 3.3%. Comment on this clonotype: It may be a read error: a sequence one base away is much more abundant.

Per germline, CDR1 WSHSY and CDR2 SAAADI. With 6 bases clipped from V and 10 bases from J, the junction kept 12 bases outside the gene matches. The CDR3 has 14 amino acids. What was sequenced was PBMCs or a T cell subset sorted from them (not recorded which). The chain links TRBV10-2 to TRBJ1-2, with 9 bases matching TRBD1. This TCR was recovered from a man between 18 and 29 years old who had mild COVID-19 (a few samples of this study predate the infection). Cell type and time point are not known. This CDR3 reads CASRWEQGADDYTF. The CDR3 nucleotides are TGCGCCAGCAGGTGGGAACAGGGGGCGGATGACTACACCTTC.